This is a list of T cell receptor beta chains from one sample in a study of blood T cell repertoires in COVID-19. Sequenced by immunoSEQ multiplex PCR; TCRdb stores in-frame clones only, minus some. Found here are around 700,000 clones, approximately 90% of them singletons; the top ten hold roughly 0.25%. Sequencing was performed on peripheral blood. These TCRs come from a woman aged 18-29 years with acute or convalescent COVID-19. Both conserved end residues are part of each CDR3. The D gene is left open where the match is weak. Some rows mark clone size as missing; the rest say once, few, many or name a class of expanded clone.

DNA | CDR3 | V | size | D | J
TGTGCCACCAGTGATTCACAGGGGAATGGCTACACCTTC | CATSDSQGNGYTF | TRBV24-1 | - | TRBD1 | TRBJ1-2
TGTGCCAGCAGCTTGGGTAGTGACACTGAAGCTTTCTTT | CASSLGSDTEAFF | TRBV5-6 | - | - | TRBJ1-1
TGTGCCAGCAGCTTAGTACTAGCGGGACCCCCAGATACGCAGTATTTT | CASSLVLAGPPDTQYF | TRBV11-2 | - | TRBD2 | TRBJ2-3
TGTGCCAGTAGCCTCTCGAGGGGGCAATCCACAGATACGCAGTATTTT | CASSLSRGQSTDTQYF | TRBV7-6 | - | TRBD1 | TRBJ2-3
TGTGCTAGTGGTTTGGTACTGTCACCATGGACAGATAACAATCAGCCCCAGCATTTT | CASGLVLSPWTDNNQPQHF | TRBV12-5 | - | - | TRBJ1-5
TGCAGCGCTCAACTAGCGGGGGGGCCAACCGGGGAGCTGTTTTTT | CSAQLAGGPTGELFF | TRBV29-1 | - | TRBD2 | TRBJ2-2
TGTGCCAGCAGTGAATTCGGGACTAGCGGGGAAAGGGAGACCCAGTACTTC | CASSEFGTSGERETQYF | TRBV6-1 | - | TRBD2 | TRBJ2-5
TGTGCCAGCGCAATACAAGGGGCGTTGGTCCACGAGCAGTACTTC | CASAIQGALVHEQYF | TRBV27 | - | - | TRBJ2-7
TGTGCCTGGAGTGTAGGGGCAGGGGGCTTTGGAAATGAGCAGTTCTTC | CAWSVGAGGFGNEQFF | TRBV30 | - | TRBD1 | TRBJ2-1
TGTGCCAGCAACTGGGGCGAGCGCACAGATACGCAGTATTTT | CASNWGERTDTQYF | TRBV5-6 | - | - | TRBJ2-3
TGTGCCAGCAGTCCCGTGGGACAGGGAACCTATGGCTACACCTTC | CASSPVGQGTYGYTF | TRBV6-5 | - | TRBD1 | TRBJ1-2
TGTGCCAGCAGCTTTCTGACAGGGTCGAGGACTGAAGCTTTCTTT | CASSFLTGSRTEAFF | TRBV7-8 | - | TRBD1 | TRBJ1-1
TGTGCCAGCAGCTTAACGTTGACGGCAGGGATTACCGGGGAGCTGTTTTTT | CASSLTLTAGITGELFF | TRBV7-3 | - | - | TRBJ2-2
TGTGCCAGCAGTCCCGCCGGACAGTATAATTCACCCCTCCACTTT | CASSPAGQYNSPLHF | TRBV6-5 | once | - | TRBJ1-6
TGTGCCAGCAGCCGATCCGGCGGGGTTTGTCGGCTCACAGATACGCAGTATTTT | CASSRSGGVCRLTDTQYF | TRBV21-1 | - | - | TRBJ2-3
TGTGCCAGCAGAACCAGGGGACAGGGACTTGAGGCTTTCTTT | CASRTRGQGLEAFF | TRBV5-6 | - | TRBD1 | TRBJ1-1
TGTGCCAGCAGCGTCCAGGCAATCACAGATACGCAGTATTTT | CASSVQAITDTQYF | TRBV9 | - | - | TRBJ2-3
TGTGCCAGTAGTTTCACCGGGACAGGGAACTATGGCTACACCTTC | CASSFTGTGNYGYTF | TRBV19 | - | TRBD1 | TRBJ1-2
TGTGCCAGCCGGCCGGGATTCTATAGCAATCAGCCCCAGCATTTT | CASRPGFYSNQPQHF | TRBV6-5 | - | - | TRBJ1-5
TGTGCCAGCAGCTTACCCCGGACTGAAGCTTTCTTT | CASSLPRTEAFF | TRBV7-2 | - | - | TRBJ1-1
TGTGCCAGCTCACCCGACCAGGGGGGCTACACCTTC | CASSPDQGGYTF | TRBV18 | - | - | TRBJ1-2
TGTGCCAGCAGAAGCGGGACTAGCTCCTACAATGAGCAGTTCTTC | CASRSGTSSYNEQFF | TRBV3-1/TRBV3-2 | once | TRBD2 | TRBJ2-1
TGTGCCATCAGTGAGTCTGGACAGTCCAGATTTGAGCCCCAGCATTTT | CAISESGQSRFEPQHF | TRBV10-3 | - | - | TRBJ1-5
TGTGCCTGGAGTGCAGGGCCCTATAGCAATCAGCCCCAGCATTTT | CAWSAGPYSNQPQHF | TRBV30 | - | - | TRBJ1-5
TGTGCCAGCAGCTTCGTTACGGCTGGGGCCAACGTCCTGACTTTC | CASSFVTAGANVLTF | TRBV7-9 | - | - | TRBJ2-6
TGTGCCGCTTCCTGGGGCAGCGCAGATACGCAGTATTTT | CAASWGSADTQYF | TRBV19 | - | - | TRBJ2-3
TGTGCCAGCAGAGTTGACAGGGTGAACACTGAAGCTTTCTTT | CASRVDRVNTEAFF | TRBV6-4 | - | TRBD1 | TRBJ1-1
TGCAGCGGAGCTCCGGGGCGGGGTATAGATACGCAGTATTTT | CSGAPGRGIDTQYF | TRBV29-1 | - | - | TRBJ2-3
TGCGCCAGCAGCCCGCAAACTCAAGGGAGCGAGCAGTACTTC | CASSPQTQGSEQYF | TRBV5-1 | - | - | TRBJ2-7
TGCAGCGTTGAGGACAGTTTTTCCGACGAGCAGTACTTC | CSVEDSFSDEQYF | TRBV29-1 | - | - | TRBJ2-7
TGTGCCAGCAGTTACTTTGGAGGGTGGTACTTC | CASSYFGGWYF | TRBV6-2/TRBV6-3 | - | - | TRBJ2-7
TGTGCCAGCAGTTACCGGGGACAGCGGAGCACTGAAGCTTTCTTT | CASSYRGQRSTEAFF | TRBV6-5 | once | TRBD1 | TRBJ1-1
TGTGCCACCGATAAAAGAGGAGCCGCCGCAGGGGGCAGCGGAAACACCATATATTTT | CATDKRGAAAGGSGNTIYF | TRBV19 | - | TRBD1 | TRBJ1-3
TGTGCCTGGAGTGTACCAGGCAGGAACACTGAAGCTTTCTTT | CAWSVPGRNTEAFF | TRBV30 | - | - | TRBJ1-1
TGTGCCAGCAGCCAAGATCAGGTCCCTGGCTACACCTTC | CASSQDQVPGYTF | TRBV4-2 | - | - | TRBJ1-2
TGCGCCAGCAGCTTGGCCGGGACACTTTTCAATGAGCAGTTCTTC | CASSLAGTLFNEQFF | TRBV5-1 | - | - | TRBJ2-1
TGTGCCAGCAGCTCAAATAGGGACAGGGGAAACACCGGGGAGCTGTTTTTT | CASSSNRDRGNTGELFF | TRBV7-9 | - | TRBD1 | TRBJ2-2
TGTGCCAGCAGTTACTTCCCTTTGGAGCGGGGGACATACAATGAGCAGTTCTTC | CASSYFPLERGTYNEQFF | TRBV6-2/TRBV6-3 | - | TRBD2 | TRBJ2-1
TGCGCCAGCAGCCAAGATGGGACAGGAGGTGCAAACACCATATATTTT | CASSQDGTGGANTIYF | TRBV4-3 | - | TRBD1 | TRBJ1-3
TGTGCCTGGACCGGGTTGACAGTCTATAATTCACCCCTCCACTTT | CAWTGLTVYNSPLHF | TRBV30 | - | - | TRBJ1-6